This T cell receptor beta chain was captured by sequencing in a study of T-cell memory formation after mild COVID-19. 5'RACE with constant-segment primers built TCRalpha and TCRbeta cDNA libraries with UMIs. One entry per CDR3 protein, called by TCRdb with MiXCR from the 5' RACE reads. Of under 300,000 distinct CDR3 sequences in the sample, around 10% are singletons; the top ten hold 20% to 25%. CDR3 size: 15 residues. Trimming cost V 4 bases and J 1 base; bases outside gene matches: 4. Germline V lookup: CDR1 SNHLY, CDR2 FYNNEI. The sample taken for sequencing was PBMCs or a T cell subset sorted from them (not recorded which). This chain connects TRBV2 to TRBJ2-1; 7 nucleotides match TRBD2. This clonotype was sampled from a man aged 18 to 30 who had mild COVID-19 (a few samples of this study predate the infection). Cell type and time point are not known. The CDR3 here is CASSAGGRSYNEQFF. Written as DNA, the CDR3 is TGTGCCAGCAGTGCGGGGGGACGATCCTACAATGAGCAGTTCTTC.